What follows are 7 T cell receptor beta chains derived from one specimen sequenced in a study of blood T cell repertoires in COVID-19. Profiling relied on immunoSEQ multiplex PCR, and the TCRdb table lists in-frame clones only, not all of them. The table records 87,000 or so clones, approximately 88% of them present only once. What was sequenced was peripheral blood. Receptors originate from an older man with acute or convalescent COVID-19.

The J gene is TRBJ2-3, the V gene TRBV30; the match to TRBD2 covers 11 bases. The germline CDR1 and CDR2 sequences are GTSNPN and SVGIG (reference sequence). V lost 5 bases and J lost 2; bases outside the gene matches: 6. The CDR3 runs to 15 residues. CDR3 amino acids: CAWGHSGRATDTQYF. The CDR3 DNA reads as TGTGCCTGGGGACATAGCGGGAGGGCCACAGATACGCAGTATTTT.

This clone was seen a few times. The J gene is TRBJ1-3, the V gene TRBV9; TRBD1 agrees at 9 bases. V was pared by 4 bases and J by 7 bases, with 6 bases of the junction left unmatched. The CDR3 contains 14 residues. Per germline, CDR1 SGDLS and CDR2 YYNGEE. The CDR3 DNA is TGTGCCAGCAGCCCGGGACAGGGTGGCAACACCATATATTTT. Its protein product is CASSPGQGGNTIYF.

V is TRBV6-4 and J is TRBJ2-3; unclear D gene. The CDR3 spans 15 residues. V lost 3 bases to trimming and J lost 0 bases, with 10 bases between them. Germline V lookup: CDR1 MRHNA, CDR2 SNTAGT. The CDR3 nucleotides read TGTGCCAGCAGTGAGACACCTTCCAGCACAGATACGCAGTATTTT. This sequence encodes CASSETPSSTDTQYF.

V is TRBV3-1 (or the pseudogene TRBV3-2) and J is TRBJ2-7; 7 nucleotides match TRBD1. CDR1 and CDR2 from the germline V gene are LGHDT and YNNKEL (reference sequence). J was trimmed by 7 bases and V by 2 bases; bases with no gene match: 8. CDR3 length: 14 residues. The CDR3 here is CASSQPDRDGEQYF. CDR3 DNA sequence: TGTGCCAGCAGCCAACCTGACAGGGACGGAGAGCAGTACTTC.

The chain uses TRBV7-6 and TRBJ1-1; D uncertain. The CDR3 loop spans 13 amino acids. Germline V gives CDR1 SGHVS, CDR2 FNYEAQ. The V gene lost 2 bases and the J gene lost 4 bases, with 8 bases spanning the gap. The CDR3 reads CASSLMAFTEAFF. CDR3 DNA: TGTGCCAGCAGCTTAATGGCATTCACTGAAGCTTTCTTT.

J is TRBJ2-2 and V is TRBV19, with 8 nucleotides matching TRBD1. Germline trimming cut 9 bases from V and 2 bases from J; bases unmatched to any gene: 11. The CDR3 covers 16 residues. CDR1 is LNHDA and CDR2 is SQIVND in the germline V gene (reference sequence). In DNA, the CDR3 is TGTGCCAGCCGGGACAGGAGCCTATTAAACACCGGGGAGCTGTTTTTT. Translated, it gives CASRDRSLLNTGELFF. The full variable domain, rest sourced from reference TRBV19 and TRBJ2-2, is DGGITQSPKYLFRKEGQNVTLSCEQNLNHDAMYWYRQDPGQGLRLIYYSQIVNDFQKGDIAEGYSVSREKKESFPLTVTSAQKNPTAFYLCASRDRSLLNTGELFFGEGSRLTVL.

The chain employs TRBV2 and TRBJ1-2, with 7 bases that match TRBD1. V gave up 4 bases and J gave up 4 bases; unmatched junction bases: 9. This CDR3 region has 15 residues. Germline V lookup: CDR1 SNHLY, CDR2 FYNNEI. CDR3 residues: CASSATGVSSYGYTF. CDR3 coding DNA: TGTGCCAGCAGTGCTACAGGGGTCTCATCCTATGGCTACACCTTC.